The 14 T cell receptor beta chains given below trace back to one sample, sequenced in a study of blood T cells in healthy people across ages. It was with a sample-barcoded 5' primer and a J-beta primer mix that a second PCR of roughly 7 to 12 cycles was run. TCRdb re-called the 5' RACE reads through MiXCR, storing one row per CDR3 protein. Counted here are about 1,500,000 distinct CDR3 sequences, around 39% occurring once; the ten biggest clones make up 7% to 9.5%. The sequenced sample was blood. The source of these receptors is a woman between 18 and 30 years old in good health.

The rearrangement uses TRBV11-2 and TRBJ1-1; D is ambiguous. Trimming removed 1 base from V and 4 bases from J, with 10 bases in between. The CDR3 sequence is 14 residues long. Germline V lookup: CDR1 SGHAT, CDR2 FQNNGV. The CDR3 region is CASSLVNTGTEAFF. The DNA for the CDR3 is TGTGCCAGCAGCTTAGTCAACACTGGCACTGAAGCTTTCTTT. The entire variable domain, with the rest obtained from reference TRBV11-2 and TRBJ1-1, is as follows: EAGVAQSPRYKIIEKRQSVAFWCNPISGHATLYWYQQILGQGPKLLIQFQNNGVVDDSQLPKDRFSAERLKGVDSTLKIQPAKLEDSAVYLCASSLVNTGTEAFFGQGTRLTVV.

The V gene is TRBV9, the J gene TRBJ2-5; 9 nucleotides match TRBD1. The better agreement between TRBJ2-7 and the DNA end casts doubt on the J call. Germline V gene sequence: CDR1 SGDLS, CDR2 YYNGEE. The CDR3 covers 15 residues. The CDR3 is CASSVGTGMSYEQYF. Written as DNA, the CDR3 is TGTGCCAGCAGCGTCGGGACAGGGATGTCGTACGAGCAGTACTTC.

The chain employs TRBV5-1 and TRBJ1-1; TRBD1 is a possible D gene (5 bases). CDR3 length: 14 residues. Trimming stripped 7 bases from V and 2 bases from J, with 15 bases between. From germline, CDR1 is SGHRS and CDR2 YFSETQ. The CDR3 reads CASHPGPGNTEAFF. The CDR3 DNA follows: TGCGCCAGCCACCCGGGACCAGGAAACACTGAAGCTTTCTTT.

This clonotype appeared a few times. The chain carries TRBV29-1 and TRBJ2-5; D may correspond to TRBD1 or TRBD2 (5 bases each). This CDR3 is built from 14 residues. Germline assignment: CDR1 SQVTM and CDR2 ANQGSEA. V lost 3 bases and J 2 bases, leaving 13 bases between the germline ends. CDR3 nucleotide sequence: TGCAGCGTTGATGCAGGGAGTCGGCAAGAGACCCAGTACTTC. Protein: CSVDAGSRQETQYF.

The chain uses TRBV5-1 and TRBJ2-1; 8 bases agree with TRBD2. This CDR3 contains 20 residues. V lost 10 bases to trimming and J lost 6 bases; unmatched junction nucleotides: 30. Germline CDR1 SGHRS, CDR2 YFSETQ. The CDR3 reads CACSLGPGWRTSGRPNEQFF. DNA of the CDR3: TGCGCCTGTAGCTTGGGACCCGGTTGGAGGACCAGCGGGAGACCCAATGAGCAGTTCTTC. The full variable domain, completed using reference TRBV5-1 and TRBJ2-1, is KAGVTQTPRYLIKTRGQQVTLSCSPISGHRSVSWYQQTPGQGLQFLFEYFSETQRNKGNFPGRFSGRQFSNSRSEMNVSTLELGDSALYLCACSLGPGWRTSGRPNEQFFGPGTRLTVL.

This clonotype was seen more than once but under ten times. The chain links TRBV29-1 to TRBJ2-3; D is uncertain. This CDR3 contains 12 residues. CDR1 is SQVTM, CDR2 ANQGSEA, per germline. Deletions cut 4 bases from V and 1 base from J, with 6 bases between. CDR3 in amino acids: CSVGKGTDTQYF. The CDR3 DNA is TGCAGCGTTGGCAAGGGCACAGATACGCAGTATTTT.

This sequence joins TRBV5-1 and TRBJ1-2, with D hard to call. This CDR3 has 14 amino acids. The germline gives CDR1 SGHRS, CDR2 YFSETQ. Trimming removed 1 base at V and 4 bases at J, with 11 bases between. The CDR3 sequence: CASSLNANVYGYTF. The CDR3 DNA sequence: TGCGCCAGCAGCTTGAATGCCAATGTCTATGGCTACACCTTC.

The count of this clonotype is one. The genes are TRBV5-1 and TRBJ2-5; D possibly corresponds to TRBD2 (5 bases). V lost 0 bases and J lost 3, with 21 bases in between. The V gene's germline CDR1 is SGHRS and CDR2 YFSETQ. CDR3 length: 18 residues. The DNA for the CDR3 is TGCGCCAGCAGCTTGGCCGAGGGATCGCGACCCGGTGAAGAGACCCAGTACTTC. Translating gives CASSLAEGSRPGEETQYF.

The chain links TRBV12-3 or TRBV12-4 to TRBJ1-6; D possibly corresponds to TRBD1 (6 bases). The CDR3 runs 15 residues. The V end lost 3 bases, the J end lost 4 bases, and 10 bases lay between the germline ends. CDR3 protein: CASSFSGQYNSPLHF. In DNA, the CDR3 is TGTGCCAGCAGTTTTTCAGGACAGTATAATTCACCCCTCCACTTT.

This clonotype was picked up many times. This chain uses TRBV25-1 with TRBJ2-5, with a possible D match to TRBD2 (5 bases). Germline V gene sequence: CDR1 MGHDK, CDR2 SYGVNS. This CDR3 is 14 amino acids long. The V end lost 3 bases, the J end lost 1 base, and 9 bases lay between the germline ends. The DNA for the CDR3 is TGTGCCAGCAGTGAGCGGAGGACCCAAGAGACCCAGTACTTC. This gives the protein CASSERRTQETQYF.

The chain carries TRBV29-1 and TRBJ2-1; D perhaps matches TRBD2 (6 bases). TRBJ2-7 explains the end of the DNA better; the J call may be wrong. CDR3 size: 15 residues. CDR1 and CDR2 from the germline V gene are SQVTM and ANQGSEA. CDR3 in amino acids: CSAGAVFGGGNEQYF. Written as DNA, the CDR3 is TGCAGCGCCGGGGCGGTTTTTGGCGGAGGGAATGAGCAGTACTTC.

The J gene is TRBJ2-1, the V gene TRBV7-9; the match to TRBD1 covers 8 bases. Unmatched junction bases numbered 3, after V lost 3 bases and J lost 5 bases. From germline, CDR1 is SEHNR and CDR2 FQNEAQ (reference sequence). This CDR3 contains 14 residues. CDR3 nucleotide sequence: TGTGCCAGCAGCTTTGGACAGGGAAACAATGAGCAGTTCTTC. Translation: CASSFGQGNNEQFF.

This chain uses TRBV4-1 with TRBJ2-7; a weak D match, TRBD1 (5 bases). Per the germline V gene, CDR1 is MGHRA and CDR2 is YSYEKL. The CDR3 totals 14 residues. The ends were cut back, 1 base at V and 7 bases at J, with 14 bases in the middle. CDR3 amino acids: CASSQGLRGWEQYF. In DNA, the CDR3 is TGCGCCAGCAGCCAAGGGCTAAGGGGCTGGGAGCAGTACTTC.

The chain couples TRBV15 to TRBJ2-3; D remains unclear. CDR1 and CDR2 (germline): LNHNV, YYDKDF (reference sequence). The CDR3 extends over 16 amino acids. The V end lost 0 bases, the J end lost 2 bases, and 12 bases lay between the germline ends. The CDR3 coding sequence is TGTGCCACCAGCAGAGATAAGGTCGACCTCACAGATACGCAGTATTTT. Translating it yields CATSRDKVDLTDTQYF.